This TCR beta chain was identified in a study of chemoradiotherapy in HPV16-positive cancers. Overall study results and limits: Non-HPV-specific T cells did not expand in tumors during treatment, whereas candidate HPV-specific clones and E7-related motifs did. Better recurrence-free survival went with HPV-responsive T-cell expansion in HPV16-positive patients.

For this clone: Its antigen is not known.

Using immunoSEQ multiplex PCR, the repertoire was profiled, and TCRdb retains in-frame clones only, with some absent. This table has some 14,000 clones, approximately 91% appearing once. V dropped 10 bases and J dropped 4 bases, with 19 bases sitting between them. The CDR3 has 14 amino acids. CDR1 is SGHTA and CDR2 is FQGNSA in the germline V gene. This material consisted of blood, taken from a patient who underwent chemoradiotherapy. This TCR came from a human donor with HPV-associated anogenital cancer. The chain recombines TRBV7-2 with TRBJ2-5; D may be TRBD1 or TRBD2 (5 bases each). CDR3 sequence (DNA): TGTGCCACCCGTCCGAGGGGCATGGGAGAGACCCAGTACTTC. Translation: CATRPRGMGETQYF. The complete variable domain, with remaining parts taken from reference TRBV7-2 and TRBJ2-5, reads GAGVSQSPSNKVTEKGKDVELRCDPISGHTALYWYRQSLGQGLEFLIYFQGNSAPDKSGLPSDRFSAERTGGSVSTLTIQRTQQEDSAVYLCATRPRGMGETQYFGPGTRLLVL.